The present TCR beta chain was sequenced within a study of read filtering for tumor transcriptome and immune sequencing. Study in general: Among patients, 17 to 20 were male and about 15 female, aged roughly 40 to 90 (mean approximately 71). Whole-transcriptome libraries were prepared after DNase treatment.

The library was built from 400 ng RNA with molecular barcoded adaptors for alpha/delta and beta/gamma chains. TCRdb re-derived calls from the reads in MiXCR, one entry per CDR3 protein. This repertoire shows 40,000 to 50,000 distinct CDR3 sequences, 13% found once; its top ten account for around 30%. This clonotype was detected only a few times. Its matching antigen is unknown. A far more abundant clone sits one base away, making this likely a read error. Findings and caveats of the study: Around 82% of IR-seq clonotypes had a single read, yet these held approximately 4% of reads. Correlation between methods rose after single-read clonotypes were removed.

Germline V lookup: CDR1 MNHNS, CDR2 SASEGT. The CDR3 sequence is 14 residues long. This receptor was identified in a donor over 35 with multiple myeloma. V is TRBV6-1 and J is TRBJ2-5; D call uncertain. Sequenced sample: a population of CD138-negative cells sorted from bone marrow. The CDR3, as DNA: TGTGCCAGCAGTTACTTAGGAGTACAAGAGACCCAGTGCTTC. Protein product: CASSYLGVQETQCF.